These 31 T cell receptor beta chains were all obtained from the same sample, sequenced in a study of cytomegalovirus exposure and HLA in healthy donors. This PCR relied on a set of 60 Vbeta primers and 13 Jbeta primers. The method was immunoSEQ multiplex PCR; TCRdb's version includes in-frame clones alone and lacks a portion of them. The repertoire table contains 110,000 to 150,000 clones. The sample was PBMCs. Source of these receptors: a male donor in good health and CMV-seronegative.

CDR3 residues: CASGPGQKNQPQHF. Written as DNA, the CDR3 is TGTGCCAGTGGGCCGGGACAGAAGAATCAGCCCCAGCATTTT. The chain links TRBV19 to TRBJ1-5, with 7 bases lining up with TRBD1. This CDR3 contains 14 residues. V lost 8 bases, J lost 4 bases, and 8 bases stayed unmatched. Germline V CDR1 and CDR2: LNHDA, SQIVND (reference sequence).

The V gene is TRBV7-2, the J gene TRBJ1-6; D remains unclear. The CDR3 runs 14 residues. Germline loops: CDR1 SGHTA, CDR2 FQGNSA. V shed 1 base and J shed 8 bases, with 9 bases lying between them. CDR3 protein: CASSLGTLDSPLHF. The DNA of the CDR3 is TGTGCCAGCAGCTTAGGTACACTAGATTCACCCCTCCACTTT.

The chain combines TRBV29-1 with TRBJ2-7; 9 bases are a match to TRBD2. CDR3 length: 16 amino acids. V shed 3 bases and J 5 bases; nucleotides not matched to a gene: 14. Germline CDR1 reads SQVTM; CDR2 reads ANQGSEA. The chain's CDR3 is CSVELRGSGRSHEQYF. CDR3 nucleotides: TGCAGCGTTGAGCTCCGCGGTAGCGGGAGATCGCACGAGCAGTACTTC.

The gene calls are TRBV5-4 and TRBJ2-7; 10 bases are a match to TRBD2. J was trimmed by 0 bases and V by 4 bases; bases with no gene match: 13. Germline loops: CDR1 SGHNT, CDR2 YYREEE (reference sequence). This CDR3 has 18 residues. The CDR3 nucleotides are TGTGCCAGCAGCCCGACTAGCGGGTCCCTGGAAAGCTCCTACGAGCAGTACTTC. This codes for CASSPTSGSLESSYEQYF. Drawing the rest from reference TRBV5-4 and TRBJ2-7, the complete variable domain is ETGVTQSPTHLIKTRGQQVTLRCSSQSGHNTVSWYQQALGQGPQFIFQYYREEENGRGNFPPRFSGLQFPNYSSELNVNALELDDSALYLCASSPTSGSLESSYEQYFGPGTRLTVT.

The J gene is TRBJ1-5, the V gene TRBV5-6, with TRBD1 identical over 8 bases. V shed 4 bases and J 7 bases; nucleotides not matched to a gene: 7. The CDR3 has 14 amino acids. CDR1 and CDR2 from the germline V gene are SGHDT and YYEEEE. The CDR3 DNA sequence: TGTGCCAGCAGCCCAGGGGGCTTTTGGCAGCCCCAGCATTTT. Amino acid sequence: CASSPGGFWQPQHF.

The chain combines TRBV28 with TRBJ2-1; 11 bases are a match to TRBD2. Germline values: CDR1 MDHEN, CDR2 SYDVKM. The CDR3 loop spans 16 amino acids. J lost 6 bases, V lost 5 bases, and 9 bases had no gene match. CDR3 nucleotides: TGTGCCAGCAGTATCGGGACTAGCGGTGGTGGCAATGAGCAGTTCTTC. It encodes CASSIGTSGGGNEQFF.

This chain joins TRBV7-9 and TRBJ1-1; 8 positions match TRBD1. Unmatched junction bases numbered 5, after V lost 1 base and J lost 4 bases. CDR3 length: 15 residues. Germline V lookup: CDR1 SEHNR, CDR2 FQNEAQ (reference sequence). This CDR3 is CASSLGQGLGTEAFF. In DNA, the CDR3 is TGTGCCAGCAGCTTAGGACAGGGGTTGGGCACTGAAGCTTTCTTT.

V gene TRBV10-1 combines with J gene TRBJ1-1; D unclear. The CDR3 consists of 15 residues. V lost 0 bases to trimming and J lost 5 bases, with 13 bases between them. CDR1 WNHNN and CDR2 SYGVQD come from the germline V gene (reference sequence). The DNA for the CDR3 is TGCGCCAGCAGTGAGTCAGAGGGATTTGGGACTGAAGCTTTCTTT. Its translation is CASSESEGFGTEAFF.

This chain links TRBV19 with TRBJ2-7, with D maybe TRBD2 (5 bases). The length of the CDR3 is 11 residues. Germline-derived CDR1 and CDR2 are LNHDA and SQIVND (reference sequence). Deletions cut 3 bases from V and 7 bases from J, with 7 bases between. The CDR3 nucleotides read TGTGCCAGTAGTATTCGAGGGGAGCAGTACTTC. Residues: CASSIRGEQYF.

This chain uses TRBV5-1 with TRBJ2-5; tentatively, D is TRBD1 (5 bases). Trimming took 0 bases from V and 7 from J, leaving 13 bases between them. This CDR3 has 14 residues. Looked up from germline, CDR1 is SGHRS and CDR2 is YFSETQ. CDR3 sequence reads: CASSLARQGGTQYF. CDR3 coding DNA: TGCGCCAGCAGCTTGGCCAGGCAGGGTGGGACCCAGTACTTC.

CDR3 in DNA: TGTGCCAGCAGTTCCATGACAGGGGCCGGGGAGCTGTTTTTT. This translates into CASSSMTGAGELFF. V gene TRBV27 combines with J gene TRBJ2-2, with TRBD1 matching 8 bases. The CDR3 has 14 residues. The ends lost 4 bases at V and 6 bases at J; junction bases unmatched: 4. Germline V gene lookup returns CDR1 MNHEY and CDR2 SMNVEV (reference sequence).

This chain joins TRBV6-5 and TRBJ1-2, with TRBD1 identical over 8 bases. CDR1 and CDR2 from the germline V gene are MNHEY and SVGAGI. The CDR3 is made up of 13 amino acids. J gave up 5 bases and V 6 bases, and 5 bases lay outside the gene matches. The CDR3 DNA follows: TGTGCCAGCAGCAATGACAGGGGATATGGCTACACCTTC. Translating it yields CASSNDRGYGYTF.

The rearrangement joins TRBV4-3 to TRBJ1-1, with D tentatively TRBD1 (5 bases). With 3 bases removed from V and 6 bases from J, the gap between germline ends came to 14 bases. The CDR3 runs 14 residues. The germline V gene encodes CDR1 LGHNA and CDR2 YSLEER. The CDR3 nucleotides are TGCGCCAGCAGCCACTTACAGGCTACCCCTGAAGCTTTCTTT. Its translation: CASSHLQATPEAFF.

V usage is TRBV28 and J usage is TRBJ1-5, with TRBD1 matching 8 bases. The CDR3 has 15 amino acids. The junction had 6 bases not matched to a gene; V was cut back by 3 bases and J by 5 bases. The germline V gene has CDR1 MDHEN and CDR2 SYDVKM. In DNA, the CDR3 is TGTGCCAGCAGTTTTCGAGGACAGGGCCATCAGCCCCAGCATTTT. Encoded protein: CASSFRGQGHQPQHF.

The chain joins TRBV4-1 to TRBJ2-1, with 7 bases aligning to TRBD1. Trimming cost V 8 bases and J 9 bases; bases outside gene matches: 1. There are 10 residues in the CDR3. The germline gives CDR1 MGHRA, CDR2 YSYEKL. In nucleotides, the CDR3 is TGCGCCAGCTCAGGGGGTGAGCAGTTCTTC. Translated: CASSGGEQFF.

V gene TRBV18 combines with J gene TRBJ1-2, with 8 bases lining up with TRBD1. Unmatched junction bases numbered 4, after V lost 3 bases and J lost 1 base. Germline loops: CDR1 KGHSH, CDR2 LQKENI. This CDR3 is built from 15 residues. The CDR3 nucleotides read TGTGCCAGCTCACCGGTGGGACAGGTTAACTATGGCTACACCTTC. Amino acids: CASSPVGQVNYGYTF.

The genes are TRBV7-3 and TRBJ2-3, with TRBD2 as a possible D gene (7 bases). Germline CDR1 is SGHTA and CDR2 is FQGTGA. Trimming took off 3 bases at V and 6 bases at J, with 16 bases between the two ends. CDR3 length: 15 residues. The CDR3 is CASSFVGGAGDTQYF. As DNA, the CDR3 is TGTGCCAGCAGCTTCGTTGGGGGGGCCGGGGATACGCAGTATTTT.

The chain has TRBV5-1 and TRBJ1-3; D is possibly TRBD1 (6 bases). Deletions cut 4 bases from V and 2 bases from J, with 13 bases between. Germline CDR1 reads SGHRS; CDR2 reads YFSETQ. This CDR3 comprises 15 residues. The DNA of the CDR3 is TGCGCCAGCAGCAGAACTGGGGGCCCTGGAAACACCATATATTTT. It is translated as CASSRTGGPGNTIYF.

V gene TRBV5-1 combines with J gene TRBJ2-7; D not certain. The CDR3 contains 13 residues. Trimming shortened V by 0 bases and J by 7 bases, and 11 bases separated the two germline ends. Germline lookup yields CDR1 SGHRS and CDR2 YFSETQ. Here the CDR3 reads CASSLAYSTEQYF. The CDR3 nucleotides are TGCGCCAGCAGCTTGGCCTATTCCACTGAGCAGTACTTC.

The chain links TRBV6-5 to TRBJ1-2, with D hard to call. The germline V gene has CDR1 MNHEY and CDR2 SVGAGI. Trimming pared 6 bases from V and 1 base from J, leaving 9 bases between. This CDR3 is 13 amino acids long. CDR3 bases: TGTGCCAGCAGGGGCGGGAATAACTATGGCTACACCTTC. Amino acid sequence: CASRGGNNYGYTF.

This chain links TRBV30 with TRBJ1-1; no clear D. CDR3 length: 15 residues. Trimming took 4 bases from V and 2 from J, leaving 17 bases between them. CDR1 and CDR2 (germline): GTSNPN, SVGIG (reference sequence). The CDR3 nucleotides read TGTGCCTGGAACGATCAGACTCTCTTCAACACTGAAGCTTTCTTT. Translation: CAWNDQTLFNTEAFF.

The chain joins TRBV4-2 to TRBJ1-5; TRBD1 matches 7 bases. The germline V gene encodes CDR1 LGHNA and CDR2 YNFKEQ. J gave up 2 bases and V 0 bases, and 4 bases lay outside the gene matches. The CDR3 extends over 16 amino acids. The CDR3 DNA follows: TGTGCCAGCAGCCAAGATGGAGGGACAGGCAATCAGCCCCAGCATTTT. The encoded protein is CASSQDGGTGNQPQHF.

The chain carries TRBV19 and TRBJ1-2, with D unresolved. This CDR3 region has 13 residues. Germline V gene sequence: CDR1 LNHDA, CDR2 SQIVND (reference sequence). V shed 10 bases and J shed 5 bases, with 17 bases lying between them. The CDR3, as DNA: TGTGCCACCTCACCGGGAGGGCTTTATGGCTACACCTTC. This gives the protein CATSPGGLYGYTF.

The chain has TRBV7-2 and TRBJ2-7; 10 bases align to TRBD1. From germline, CDR1 is SGHTA and CDR2 FQGNSA. The V gene end was trimmed by 5 bases and the J gene end by 5 bases; junction bases not matched to a gene: 9. The CDR3 is 15 residues long. The CDR3 region is CASSAPGTGENEQYF. CDR3 nucleotides: TGTGCCAGCAGCGCCCCCGGGACAGGGGAGAACGAGCAGTACTTC.

The chain couples TRBV28 to TRBJ1-4; D might be TRBD1 (6 bases). The CDR3 has 15 amino acids. V was cut by 6 bases and J by 4 bases, with 15 bases left in between. Germline values: CDR1 MDHEN, CDR2 SYDVKM. In DNA form, the CDR3 reads TGTGCCAGCAGCATAGGGGGGGAAGATAATGAAAAACTGTTTTTT. Encoded protein: CASSIGGEDNEKLFF.

The chain joins TRBV19 to TRBJ1-4; D is unclear. The CDR3 is 13 residues long. The germline V and J ends were trimmed by 3 bases and 5 bases, with 7 bases remaining between them. CDR1 is LNHDA and CDR2 is SQIVND in the germline V gene (reference sequence). The CDR3 sequence: CASSIAGNEKLFF. The CDR3 DNA is TGTGCCAGTAGTATTGCGGGGAATGAAAAACTGTTTTTT.

The chain uses TRBV19 and TRBJ1-2; tentative D call: TRBD1 (5 bases). Trimming cost V 1 base and J 4 bases, with 13 bases left between them. Germline lookup yields CDR1 LNHDA and CDR2 SQIVND (reference sequence). The CDR3 runs to 15 residues. In DNA form, the CDR3 reads TGTGCCAGTAGTATAGCGGGGGACGGGACCTATGGCTACACCTTC. This encodes CASSIAGDGTYGYTF.

The chain has TRBV5-1 and TRBJ2-5; 9 bases are shared with TRBD2. Germline V gene lookup returns CDR1 SGHRS and CDR2 YFSETQ. J gave up 5 bases and V 2 bases, and 4 bases lay outside the gene matches. The length of the CDR3 is 14 residues. CDR3 sequence reads: CASSFLAGSETQYF. CDR3 nucleotide sequence: TGCGCCAGCAGCTTCCTAGCGGGGTCTGAGACCCAGTACTTC.

The J gene is TRBJ1-2, the V gene TRBV29-1, with D unresolved. CDR3 length: 10 amino acids. In germline, CDR1 is SQVTM, CDR2 ANQGSEA. V dropped 6 bases and J dropped 8 bases, with 10 bases sitting between them. This chain's CDR3 is CSVATGGYTF. CDR3 coding DNA: TGCAGCGTCGCGACCGGGGGCTACACCTTC. The full variable domain, its missing parts supplied by reference TRBV29-1 and TRBJ1-2, is SAVISQKPSRDICQRGTSLTIQCQVDSQVTMMFWYRQQPGQSLTLIATANQGSEATYESGFVIDKFPISRPNLTFSTLTVSNMSPEDSSIYLCSVATGGYTFGSGTRLTVV.

The chain employs TRBV19 and TRBJ2-1, with D possibly being TRBD2 (5 bases). V was cut by 1 base and J by 2 bases, with 9 bases left in between. The CDR3 totals 15 residues. In germline, CDR1 is LNHDA, CDR2 SQIVND (reference sequence). The CDR3, as DNA: TGTGCCAGTAGTATAGTAGGGAGCGCCTACAATGAGCAGTTCTTC. Translation: CASSIVGSAYNEQFF.

This chain connects TRBV6-1 to TRBJ1-3; D perhaps matches TRBD1 (5 bases). Germline CDR1 MNHNS, CDR2 SASEGT. This CDR3 contains 13 residues. Trimming removed 10 bases at V and 0 bases at J, with 10 bases between. The CDR3 DNA is TGTGCCATTGGGGGGAACTCTGGAAACACCATATATTTT. This translates into CAIGGNSGNTIYF.